One T cell receptor beta chain is described in this entry. Its antigen is currently unknown. Every isolated RNA sample was fully reverse transcribed, so sequencing captured expressed TCRB transcripts. Some clones are missing from TCRdb's copy, which holds only in-frame ones; the method was immunoSEQ multiplex PCR. The sample shows approximately 330,000 clones, approximately 11% of them seen only once. The sample belongs to a study of beta chain features in type 1 diabetes. Study at large: Patients and healthy donors were similar in age, gender and cell yields. Study-level points and caveats: Shortening of TCRB CDR3s, moderate but significant, appeared in all four CD4+ subsets of Type 1 diabetes patients.

The CDR3 has 16 residues. CDR1 and CDR2 (germline): SQVTM, ANQGSEA. Sequenced: naive CD4+ T cells from blood. The chain links TRBV29-1 to TRBJ2-1; D perhaps matches TRBD2 (5 bases). The sequence derives from a woman aged 25 to 39 in good health. CDR3 sequence: CSTELRGLSSYNEQFF. The CDR3 DNA follows: TGCAGTACTGAGCTGAGAGGGCTAAGCTCCTACAATGAGCAGTTCTTC.